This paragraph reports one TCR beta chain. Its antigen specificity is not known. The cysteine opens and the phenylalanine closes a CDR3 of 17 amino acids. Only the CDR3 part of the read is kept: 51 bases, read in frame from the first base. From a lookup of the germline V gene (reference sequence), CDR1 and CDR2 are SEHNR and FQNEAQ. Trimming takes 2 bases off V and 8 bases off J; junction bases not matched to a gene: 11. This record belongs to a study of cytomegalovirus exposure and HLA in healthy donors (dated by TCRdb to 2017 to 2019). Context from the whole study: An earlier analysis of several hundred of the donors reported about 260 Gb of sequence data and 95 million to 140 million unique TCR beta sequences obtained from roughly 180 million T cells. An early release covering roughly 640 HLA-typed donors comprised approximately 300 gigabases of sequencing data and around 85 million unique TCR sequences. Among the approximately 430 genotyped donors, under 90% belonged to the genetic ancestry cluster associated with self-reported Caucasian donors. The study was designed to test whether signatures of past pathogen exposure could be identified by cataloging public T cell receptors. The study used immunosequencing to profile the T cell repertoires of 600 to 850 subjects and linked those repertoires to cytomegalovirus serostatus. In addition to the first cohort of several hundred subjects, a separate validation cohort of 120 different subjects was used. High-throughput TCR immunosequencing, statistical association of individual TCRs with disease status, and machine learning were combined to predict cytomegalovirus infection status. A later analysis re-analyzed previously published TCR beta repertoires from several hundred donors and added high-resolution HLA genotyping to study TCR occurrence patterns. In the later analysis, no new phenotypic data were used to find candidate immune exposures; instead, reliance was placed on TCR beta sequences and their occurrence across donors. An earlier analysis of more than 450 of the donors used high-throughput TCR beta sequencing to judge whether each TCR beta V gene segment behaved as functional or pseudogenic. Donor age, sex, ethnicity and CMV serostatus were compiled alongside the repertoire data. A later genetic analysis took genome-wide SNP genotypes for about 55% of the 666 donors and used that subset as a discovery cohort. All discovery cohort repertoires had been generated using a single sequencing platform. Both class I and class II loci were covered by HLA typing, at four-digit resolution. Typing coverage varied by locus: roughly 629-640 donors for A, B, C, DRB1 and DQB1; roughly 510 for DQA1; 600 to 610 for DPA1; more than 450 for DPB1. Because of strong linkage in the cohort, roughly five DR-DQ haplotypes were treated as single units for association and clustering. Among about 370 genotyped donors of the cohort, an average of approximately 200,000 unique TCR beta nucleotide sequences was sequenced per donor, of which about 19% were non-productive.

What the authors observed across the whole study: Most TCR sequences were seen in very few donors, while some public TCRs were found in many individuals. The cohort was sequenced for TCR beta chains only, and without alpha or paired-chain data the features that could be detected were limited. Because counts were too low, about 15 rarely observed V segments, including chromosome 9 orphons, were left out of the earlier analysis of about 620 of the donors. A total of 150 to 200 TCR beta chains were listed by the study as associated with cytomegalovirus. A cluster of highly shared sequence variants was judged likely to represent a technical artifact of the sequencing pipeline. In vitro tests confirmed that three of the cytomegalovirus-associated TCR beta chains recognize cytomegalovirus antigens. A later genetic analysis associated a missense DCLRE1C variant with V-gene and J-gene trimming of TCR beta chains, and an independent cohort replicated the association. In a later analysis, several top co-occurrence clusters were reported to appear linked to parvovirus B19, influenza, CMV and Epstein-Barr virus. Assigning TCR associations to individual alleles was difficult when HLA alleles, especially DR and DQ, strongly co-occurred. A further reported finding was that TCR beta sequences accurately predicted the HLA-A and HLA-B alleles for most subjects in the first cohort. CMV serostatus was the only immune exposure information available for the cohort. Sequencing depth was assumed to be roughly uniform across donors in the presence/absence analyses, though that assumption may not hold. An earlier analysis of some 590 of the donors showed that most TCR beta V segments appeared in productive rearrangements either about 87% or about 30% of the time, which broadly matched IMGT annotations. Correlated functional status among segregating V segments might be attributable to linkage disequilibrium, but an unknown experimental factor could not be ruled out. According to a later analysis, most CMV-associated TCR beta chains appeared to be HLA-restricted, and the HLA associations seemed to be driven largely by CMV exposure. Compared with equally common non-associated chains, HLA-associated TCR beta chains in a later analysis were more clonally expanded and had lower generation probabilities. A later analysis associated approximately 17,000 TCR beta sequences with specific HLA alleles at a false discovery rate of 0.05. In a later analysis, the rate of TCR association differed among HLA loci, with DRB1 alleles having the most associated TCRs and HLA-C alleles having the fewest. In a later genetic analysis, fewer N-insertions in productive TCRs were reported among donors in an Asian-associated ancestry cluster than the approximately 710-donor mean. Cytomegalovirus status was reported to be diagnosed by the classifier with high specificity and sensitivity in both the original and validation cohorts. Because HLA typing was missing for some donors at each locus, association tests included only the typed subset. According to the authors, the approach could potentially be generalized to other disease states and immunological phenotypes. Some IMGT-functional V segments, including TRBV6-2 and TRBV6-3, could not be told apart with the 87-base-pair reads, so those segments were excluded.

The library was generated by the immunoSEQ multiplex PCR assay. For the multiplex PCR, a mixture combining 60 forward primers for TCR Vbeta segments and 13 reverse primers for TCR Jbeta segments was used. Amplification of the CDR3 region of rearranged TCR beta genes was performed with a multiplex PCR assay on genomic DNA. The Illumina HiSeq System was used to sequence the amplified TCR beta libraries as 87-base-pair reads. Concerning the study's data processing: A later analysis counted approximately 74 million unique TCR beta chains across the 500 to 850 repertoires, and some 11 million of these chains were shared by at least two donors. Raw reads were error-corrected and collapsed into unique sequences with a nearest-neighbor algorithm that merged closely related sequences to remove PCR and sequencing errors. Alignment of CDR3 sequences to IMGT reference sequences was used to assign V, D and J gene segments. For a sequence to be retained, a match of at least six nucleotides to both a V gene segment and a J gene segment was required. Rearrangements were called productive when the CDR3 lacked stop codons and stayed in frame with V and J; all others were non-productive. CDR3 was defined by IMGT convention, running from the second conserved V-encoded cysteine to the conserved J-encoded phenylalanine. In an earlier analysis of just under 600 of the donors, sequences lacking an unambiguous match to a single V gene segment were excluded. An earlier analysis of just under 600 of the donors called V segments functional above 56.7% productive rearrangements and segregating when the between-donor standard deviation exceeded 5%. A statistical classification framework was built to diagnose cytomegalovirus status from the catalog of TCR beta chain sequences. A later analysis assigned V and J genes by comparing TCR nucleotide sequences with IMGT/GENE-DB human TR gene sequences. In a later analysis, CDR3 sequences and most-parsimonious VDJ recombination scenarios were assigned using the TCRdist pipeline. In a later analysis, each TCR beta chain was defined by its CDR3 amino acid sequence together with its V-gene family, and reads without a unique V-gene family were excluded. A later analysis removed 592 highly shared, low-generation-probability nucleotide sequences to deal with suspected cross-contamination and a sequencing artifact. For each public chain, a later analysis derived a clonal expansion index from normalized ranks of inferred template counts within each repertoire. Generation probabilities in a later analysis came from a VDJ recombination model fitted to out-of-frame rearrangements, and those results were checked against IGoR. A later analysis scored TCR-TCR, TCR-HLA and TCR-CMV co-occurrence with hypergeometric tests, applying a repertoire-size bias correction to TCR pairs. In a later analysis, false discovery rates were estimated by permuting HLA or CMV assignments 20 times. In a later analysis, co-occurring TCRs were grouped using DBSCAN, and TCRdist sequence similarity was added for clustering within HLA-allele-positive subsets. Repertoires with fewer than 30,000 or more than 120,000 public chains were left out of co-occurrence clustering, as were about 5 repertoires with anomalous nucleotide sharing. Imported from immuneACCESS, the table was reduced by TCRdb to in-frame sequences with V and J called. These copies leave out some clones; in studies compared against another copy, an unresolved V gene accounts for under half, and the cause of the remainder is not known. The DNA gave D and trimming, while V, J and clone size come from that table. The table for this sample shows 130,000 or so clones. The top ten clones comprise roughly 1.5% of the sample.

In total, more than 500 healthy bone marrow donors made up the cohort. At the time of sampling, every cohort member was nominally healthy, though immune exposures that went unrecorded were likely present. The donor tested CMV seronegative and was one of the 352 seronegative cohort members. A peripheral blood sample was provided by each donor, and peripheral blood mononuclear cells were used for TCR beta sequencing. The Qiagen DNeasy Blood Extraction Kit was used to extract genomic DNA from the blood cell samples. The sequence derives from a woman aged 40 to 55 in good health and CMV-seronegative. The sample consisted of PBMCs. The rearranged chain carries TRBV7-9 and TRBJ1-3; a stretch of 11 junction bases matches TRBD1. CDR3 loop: CASSLPWTGGAWDTIYF. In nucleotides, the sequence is TGTGCCAGCAGCTTACCCTGGACAGGGGGCGCTTGGGACACCATATATTTT.